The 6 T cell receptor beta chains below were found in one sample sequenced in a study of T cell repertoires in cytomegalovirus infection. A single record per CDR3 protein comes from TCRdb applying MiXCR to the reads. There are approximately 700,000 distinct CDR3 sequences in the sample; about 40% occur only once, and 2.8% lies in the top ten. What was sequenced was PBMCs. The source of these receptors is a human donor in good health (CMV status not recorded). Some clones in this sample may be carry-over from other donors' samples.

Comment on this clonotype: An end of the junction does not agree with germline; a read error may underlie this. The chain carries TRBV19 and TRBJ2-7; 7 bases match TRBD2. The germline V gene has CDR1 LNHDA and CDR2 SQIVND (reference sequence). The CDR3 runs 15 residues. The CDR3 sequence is CASGIAGPRSYEQYF. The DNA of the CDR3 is TGTGCCAGTGGTATAGCGGGCCCGAGATCCTACGAGCAGTACTTC.

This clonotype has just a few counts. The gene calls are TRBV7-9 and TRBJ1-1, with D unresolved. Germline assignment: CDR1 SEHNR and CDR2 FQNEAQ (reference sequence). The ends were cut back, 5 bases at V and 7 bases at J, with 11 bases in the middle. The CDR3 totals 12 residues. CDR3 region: CASSVWLGEAFF. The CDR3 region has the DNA TGTGCCAGCAGCGTGTGGCTGGGTGAAGCTTTCTTT.

CDR3 nucleotide sequence: TGTGCCGGGGGGCCAGACAGGGCGGGAGAGACCCAGTACTTC. It is translated as CAGGPDRAGETQYF. V and J are TRBV28 and TRBJ2-5; D is perhaps TRBD1 (7 bases). CDR1 and CDR2 from the germline V gene are MDHEN and SYDVKM. Trimming left V 11 bases short and J 4 bases short, with 20 bases between. This CDR3 is 14 amino acids long.

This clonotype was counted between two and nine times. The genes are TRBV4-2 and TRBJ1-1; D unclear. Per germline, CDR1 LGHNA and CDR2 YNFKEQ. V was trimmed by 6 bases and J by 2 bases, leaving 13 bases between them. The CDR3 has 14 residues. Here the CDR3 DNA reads TGTGCCAGCAGGAAAGCGCCAGACAACACTGAAGCTTTCTTT. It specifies CASRKAPDNTEAFF.

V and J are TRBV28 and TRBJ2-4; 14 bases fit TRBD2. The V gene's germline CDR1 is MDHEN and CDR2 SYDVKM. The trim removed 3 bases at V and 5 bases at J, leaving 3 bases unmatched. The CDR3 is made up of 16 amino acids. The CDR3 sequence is CASSFRLAGGENIQYF. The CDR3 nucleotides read TGTGCCAGCAGTTTCAGACTAGCGGGGGGGGAAAACATTCAGTACTTC.

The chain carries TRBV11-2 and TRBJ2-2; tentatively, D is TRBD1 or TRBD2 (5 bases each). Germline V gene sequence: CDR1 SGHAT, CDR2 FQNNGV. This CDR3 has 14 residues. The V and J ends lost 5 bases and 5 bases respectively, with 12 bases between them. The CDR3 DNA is TGTGCCAGCAGCGGGCAGGGCGGGACCGGGGAGCTGTTTTTT. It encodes CASSGQGGTGELFF.